This T cell receptor (beta chain) was profiled in a study of CD8 T cells in Susac syndrome. Per germline, CDR1 SEHNR and CDR2 FQNEAQ (reference sequence). The V end lost 0 bases, the J end lost 1 base, and 6 bases lay between the germline ends. The CDR3 is 14 amino acids. The RNA, roughly 0.45 to 1 ug, was put through reverse transcription using random hexamers. Multiplex immunoSEQ PCR targeted 54 Vbeta and 13 Jbeta TCR beta segments. One entry per CDR3 protein, called by TCRdb with MiXCR from the immunoSEQ multiplex PCR reads. The sample has about 110,000 distinct CDR3 sequences, about 95% seen once. This clonotype was recorded once. Its antigen is as yet unknown. Sequencing of TCR beta was undertaken in CD8+ and CD4+ T cells derived from blood. Study-wide findings and caveats: Only a relatively small number of individuals were included in the TCR sequencing and HLA analysis.

This chain connects TRBV7-9 to TRBJ1-1; unclear D gene. The sample taken for sequencing was CD4+ T cells from PBMCs. This TCR was sampled from a human donor in good health. The CDR3 DNA is TGTGCCAGCAGCTTAGCGGCAGCGAACACTGAAGCTTTCTTT. Amino acids: CASSLAAANTEAFF.